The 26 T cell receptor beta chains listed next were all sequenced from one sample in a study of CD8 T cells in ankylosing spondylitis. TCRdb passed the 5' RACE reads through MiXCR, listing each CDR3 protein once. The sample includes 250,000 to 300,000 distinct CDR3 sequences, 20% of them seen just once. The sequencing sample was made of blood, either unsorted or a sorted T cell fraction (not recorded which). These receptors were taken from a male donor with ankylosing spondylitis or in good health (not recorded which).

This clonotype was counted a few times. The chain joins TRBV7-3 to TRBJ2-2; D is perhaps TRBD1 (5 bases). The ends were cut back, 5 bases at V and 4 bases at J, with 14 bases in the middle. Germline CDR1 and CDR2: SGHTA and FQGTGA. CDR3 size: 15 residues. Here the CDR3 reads CASSPSLGATGELFF. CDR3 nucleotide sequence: TGTGCCAGCAGCCCCTCGTTAGGGGCCACCGGGGAGCTGTTTTTT.

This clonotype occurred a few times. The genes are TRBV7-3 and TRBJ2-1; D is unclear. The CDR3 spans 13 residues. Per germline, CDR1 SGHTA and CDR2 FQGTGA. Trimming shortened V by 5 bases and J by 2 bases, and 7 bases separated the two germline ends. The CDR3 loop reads CASSLHAYNEQFF. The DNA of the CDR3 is TGTGCCAGCAGCCTCCACGCCTACAATGAGCAGTTCTTC.

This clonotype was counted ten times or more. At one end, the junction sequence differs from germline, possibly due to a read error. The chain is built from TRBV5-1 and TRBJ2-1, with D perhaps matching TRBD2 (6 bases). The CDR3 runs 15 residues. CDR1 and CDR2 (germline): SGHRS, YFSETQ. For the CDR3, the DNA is TGTGCCAGCAGCTTGGAGGGAAGCTCCTACAATGAGCAGTTCTTC. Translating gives CASSLEGSSYNEQFF.

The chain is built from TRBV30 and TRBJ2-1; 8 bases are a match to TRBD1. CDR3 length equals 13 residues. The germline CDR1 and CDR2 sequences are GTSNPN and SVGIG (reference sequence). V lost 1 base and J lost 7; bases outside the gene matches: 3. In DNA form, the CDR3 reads TGTGCCTGGAGTGCGGACAGGGATAATGAGCAGTTCTTC. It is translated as CAWSADRDNEQFF.

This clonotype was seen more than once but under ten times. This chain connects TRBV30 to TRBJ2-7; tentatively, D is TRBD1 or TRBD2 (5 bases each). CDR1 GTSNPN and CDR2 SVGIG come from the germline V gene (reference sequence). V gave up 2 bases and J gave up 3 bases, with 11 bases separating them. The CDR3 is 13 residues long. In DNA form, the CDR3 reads TGTGCCTGGAGTCAGGGAGAGGACTACGAGCAGTACGTC. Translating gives CAWSQGEDYEQYV.

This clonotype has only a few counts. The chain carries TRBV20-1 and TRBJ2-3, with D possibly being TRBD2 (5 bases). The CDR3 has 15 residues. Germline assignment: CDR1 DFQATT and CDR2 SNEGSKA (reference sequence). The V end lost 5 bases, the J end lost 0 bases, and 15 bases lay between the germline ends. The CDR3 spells CSARPGILSTDTQYF. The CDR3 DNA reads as TGCAGTGCTCGTCCCGGGATTCTTAGCACAGATACGCAGTATTTT.

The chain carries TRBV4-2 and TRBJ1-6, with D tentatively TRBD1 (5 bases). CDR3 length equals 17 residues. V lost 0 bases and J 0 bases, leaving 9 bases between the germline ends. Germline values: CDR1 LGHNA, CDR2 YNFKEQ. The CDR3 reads CASSQESGTSYNSPLHF. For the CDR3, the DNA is TGTGCCAGCAGCCAAGAGTCGGGGACCTCCTATAATTCACCCCTCCACTTT.

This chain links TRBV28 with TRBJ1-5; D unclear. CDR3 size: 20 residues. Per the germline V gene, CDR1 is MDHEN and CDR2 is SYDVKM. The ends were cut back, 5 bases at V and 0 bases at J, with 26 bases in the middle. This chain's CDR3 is CASSRINFGSINYSNQPQHF. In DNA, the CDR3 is TGTGCCAGCAGTCGCATCAACTTCGGCAGCATTAATTATAGCAATCAGCCCCAGCATTTT.

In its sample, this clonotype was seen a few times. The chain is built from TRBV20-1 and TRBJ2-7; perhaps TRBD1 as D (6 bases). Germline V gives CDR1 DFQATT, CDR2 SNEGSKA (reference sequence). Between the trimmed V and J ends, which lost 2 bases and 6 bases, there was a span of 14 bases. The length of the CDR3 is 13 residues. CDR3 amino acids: CSARSTGKSEQYV. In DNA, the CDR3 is TGCAGTGCTAGATCAACAGGGAAATCCGAGCAGTACGTC.

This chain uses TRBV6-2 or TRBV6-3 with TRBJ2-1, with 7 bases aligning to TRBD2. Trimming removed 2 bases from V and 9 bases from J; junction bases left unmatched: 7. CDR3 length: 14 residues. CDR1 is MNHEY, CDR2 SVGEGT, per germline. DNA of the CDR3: TGTGCCAGCAGTTACCGACGGGAGGCAAGTGAGCAGTTCTTC. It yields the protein CASSYRREASEQFF.

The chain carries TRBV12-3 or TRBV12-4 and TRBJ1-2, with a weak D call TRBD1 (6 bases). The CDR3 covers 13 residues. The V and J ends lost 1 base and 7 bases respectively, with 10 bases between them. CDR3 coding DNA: TGTGCCAGCAGTTTAGGGCAGGGGTCTGGCTACACCTTC. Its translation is CASSLGQGSGYTF.

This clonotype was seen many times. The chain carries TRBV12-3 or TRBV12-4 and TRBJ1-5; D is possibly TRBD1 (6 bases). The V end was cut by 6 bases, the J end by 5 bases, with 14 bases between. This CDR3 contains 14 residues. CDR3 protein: CASSLTGKDQPQHF. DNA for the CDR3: TGTGCCAGCAGCCTCACAGGGAAGGATCAGCCCCAGCATTTT.

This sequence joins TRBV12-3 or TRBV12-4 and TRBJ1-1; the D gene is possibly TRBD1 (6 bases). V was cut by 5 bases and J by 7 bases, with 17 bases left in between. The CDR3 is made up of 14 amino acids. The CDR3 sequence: CASSPIENRVEAFF. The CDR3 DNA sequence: TGTGCCAGCAGTCCTATAGAAAACAGGGTTGAAGCTTTCTTT.

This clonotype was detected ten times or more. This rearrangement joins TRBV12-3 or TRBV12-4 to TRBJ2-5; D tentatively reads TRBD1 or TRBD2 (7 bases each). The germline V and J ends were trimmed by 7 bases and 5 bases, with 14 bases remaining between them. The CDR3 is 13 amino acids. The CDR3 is CASKPGGGETQYF. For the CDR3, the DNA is TGTGCCAGCAAACCAGGGGGAGGGGAGACCCAGTACTTC.

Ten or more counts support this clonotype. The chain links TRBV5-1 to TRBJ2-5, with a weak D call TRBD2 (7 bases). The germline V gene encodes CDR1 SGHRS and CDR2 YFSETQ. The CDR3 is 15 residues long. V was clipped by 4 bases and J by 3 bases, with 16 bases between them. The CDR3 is CASSGGSREEETQYF. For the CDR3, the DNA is TGCGCCAGCAGCGGGGGCTCCCGGGAGGAAGAGACCCAGTACTTC. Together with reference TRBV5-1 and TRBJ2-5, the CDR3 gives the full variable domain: KAGVTQTPRYLIKTRGQQVTLSCSPISGHRSVSWYQQTPGQGLQFLFEYFSETQRNKGNFPGRFSGRQFSNSRSEMNVSTLELGDSALYLCASSGGSREEETQYFGPGTRLLVL.

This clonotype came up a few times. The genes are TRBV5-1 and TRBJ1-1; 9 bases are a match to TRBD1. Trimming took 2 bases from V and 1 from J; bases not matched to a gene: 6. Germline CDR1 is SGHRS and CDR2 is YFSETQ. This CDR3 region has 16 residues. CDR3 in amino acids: CASSLQQGAANTEAFF. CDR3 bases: TGCGCCAGCAGCTTACAACAGGGGGCGGCGAACACTGAAGCTTTCTTT.

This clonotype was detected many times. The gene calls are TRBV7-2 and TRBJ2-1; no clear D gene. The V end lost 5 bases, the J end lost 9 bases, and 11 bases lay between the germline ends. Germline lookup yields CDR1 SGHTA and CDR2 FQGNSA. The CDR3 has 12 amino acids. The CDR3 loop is CASSPTSPEQFF. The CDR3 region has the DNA TGTGCCAGCAGCCCCACGTCGCCTGAGCAGTTCTTC.

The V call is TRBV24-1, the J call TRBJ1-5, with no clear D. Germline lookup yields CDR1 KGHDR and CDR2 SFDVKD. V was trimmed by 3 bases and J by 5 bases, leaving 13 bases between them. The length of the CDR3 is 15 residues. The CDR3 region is CATSDSGRGDQPQHF. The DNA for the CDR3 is TGTGCCACCAGTGATAGCGGTCGCGGGGATCAGCCCCAGCATTTT.

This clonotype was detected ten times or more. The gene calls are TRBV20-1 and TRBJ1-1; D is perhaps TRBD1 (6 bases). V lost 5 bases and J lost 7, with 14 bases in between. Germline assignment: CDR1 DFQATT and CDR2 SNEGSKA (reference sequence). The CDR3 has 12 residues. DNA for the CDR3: TGCAGTGCTTCCGACGGGGGCGGTGAAGCTTTCTTT. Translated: CSASDGGGEAFF.

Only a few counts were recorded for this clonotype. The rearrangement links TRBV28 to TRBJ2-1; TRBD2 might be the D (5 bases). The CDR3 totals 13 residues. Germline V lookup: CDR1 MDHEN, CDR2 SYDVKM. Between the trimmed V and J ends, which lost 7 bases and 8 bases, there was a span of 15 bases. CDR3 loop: CASTRGVGYEQFF. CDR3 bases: TGTGCCAGCACCCGGGGAGTGGGGTATGAGCAGTTCTTC. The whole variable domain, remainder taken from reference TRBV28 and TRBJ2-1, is DVKVTQSSRYLVKRTGEKVFLECVQDMDHENMFWYRQDPGLGLRLIYFSYDVKMKEKGDIPEGYSVSREKKERFSLILESASTNQTSMYLCASTRGVGYEQFFGPGTRLTVL.

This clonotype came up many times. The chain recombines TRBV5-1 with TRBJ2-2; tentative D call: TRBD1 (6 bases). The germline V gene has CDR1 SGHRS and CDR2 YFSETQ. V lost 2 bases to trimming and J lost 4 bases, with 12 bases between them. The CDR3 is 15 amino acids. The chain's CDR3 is CASSLQGHGTGELFF. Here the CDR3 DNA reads TGCGCCAGCAGCTTACAGGGCCATGGCACCGGGGAGCTGTTTTTT. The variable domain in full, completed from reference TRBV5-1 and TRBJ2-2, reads KAGVTQTPRYLIKTRGQQVTLSCSPISGHRSVSWYQQTPGQGLQFLFEYFSETQRNKGNFPGRFSGRQFSNSRSEMNVSTLELGDSALYLCASSLQGHGTGELFFGEGSRLTVL.

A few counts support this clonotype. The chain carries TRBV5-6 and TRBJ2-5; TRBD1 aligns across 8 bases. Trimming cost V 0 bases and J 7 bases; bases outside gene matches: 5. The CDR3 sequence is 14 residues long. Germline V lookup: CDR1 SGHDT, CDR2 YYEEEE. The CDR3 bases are TGTGCCAGCAGCTTGGCCAGGGGGCAGGTGACCCAGTACTTC. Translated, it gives CASSLARGQVTQYF.

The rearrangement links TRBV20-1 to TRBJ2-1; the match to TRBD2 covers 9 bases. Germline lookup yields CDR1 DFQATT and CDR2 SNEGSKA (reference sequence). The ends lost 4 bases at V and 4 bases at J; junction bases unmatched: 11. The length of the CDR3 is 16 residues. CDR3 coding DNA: TGCAGTGCTACCCAGCAGACTAGCGGAGGGTACAATGAGCAGTTCTTC. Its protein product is CSATQQTSGGYNEQFF.

The CDR3 reads CASRRTGGKLFF. In DNA, the CDR3 is TGTGCCAGCAGAAGGACAGGGGGCAAACTGTTTTTT. The chain recombines TRBV6-5 with TRBJ1-4; 11 nucleotides agree with TRBD1. The CDR3 runs 12 residues. Per the germline V gene, CDR1 is MNHEY and CDR2 is SVGAGI. After removal of 6 bases from V and 11 bases from J, the junction contained 2 bases not matched to a gene.

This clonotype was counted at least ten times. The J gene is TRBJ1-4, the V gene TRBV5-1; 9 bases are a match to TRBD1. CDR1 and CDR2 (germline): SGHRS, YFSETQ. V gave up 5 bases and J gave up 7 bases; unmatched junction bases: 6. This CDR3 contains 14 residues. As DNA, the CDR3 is TGCGCCAGCAGTTACGGGACAGGGAGTGAAAAACTGTTTTTT. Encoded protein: CASSYGTGSEKLFF.

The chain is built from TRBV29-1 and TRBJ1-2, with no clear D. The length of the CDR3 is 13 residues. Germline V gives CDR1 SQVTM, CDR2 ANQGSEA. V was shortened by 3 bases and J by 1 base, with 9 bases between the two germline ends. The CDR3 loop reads CSVEGSYNYGYTF. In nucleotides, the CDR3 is TGCAGCGTTGAGGGGTCGTATAACTATGGCTACACCTTC.